The 30 T cell receptor beta chains below all came from one sample that was sequenced in a study of blood T cells in healthy people across ages. Next came a second PCR, run for roughly 7 to 12 cycles, which used a sample-barcoded 5' primer along with a J-beta primer mix. Via MiXCR, TCRdb re-called the 5' RACE reads, giving one row per CDR3 protein. The sample lists approximately 1.5 million distinct CDR3 sequences, around 40% occurring once. Material: blood. Source of these receptors: a young woman in good health.

The chain carries TRBV28 and TRBJ2-3; possibly TRBD2 for D (6 bases). V gave up 8 bases and J gave up 2 bases, with 17 bases separating them. The CDR3 contains 15 residues. Per germline, CDR1 MDHEN and CDR2 SYDVKM. CDR3 protein: CASRDTGTVTDTQYF. The CDR3 DNA follows: TGTGCCAGCCGCGACACCGGGACTGTCACAGATACGCAGTATTTT.

This clonotype was counted only a few times. The chain employs TRBV12-3 or TRBV12-4 and TRBJ2-5; the D call may be TRBD1 or TRBD2 (5 bases each). The J call may be mistaken, given a closer DNA end match to TRBJ2-7. The length of the CDR3 is 15 residues. The CDR3, as DNA: TGTGCCAGCAGTCAGCGACATCTGGGGGAGCTCGAGCAGTACTTC. Residues: CASSQRHLGELEQYF.

The V gene is TRBV6-5, the J gene TRBJ1-6, with D unresolved. Germline V gene sequence: CDR1 MNHEY, CDR2 SVGAGI. Trimming took off 0 bases at V and 10 bases at J, with 10 bases between the two ends. CDR3 length: 14 amino acids. The CDR3 reads CASSYSDGISPLHF. The CDR3 DNA is TGTGCCAGCAGTTACTCCGACGGGATATCACCCCTCCACTTT.

The CDR3 is CASSFRLAGGSTDTQYF. CDR3 in DNA: TGTGCCAGCAGCTTCCGATTAGCGGGGGGAAGCACAGATACGCAGTATTTT. The genes are TRBV9 and TRBJ2-3; 10 bases align to TRBD2. The V segment lost 4 bases and the J segment 0 bases; nucleotides outside the gene matches: 8. The CDR3 is made up of 17 amino acids. Germline CDR1 is SGDLS and CDR2 is YYNGEE. Combining the CDR3 with reference TRBV9 and TRBJ2-3 gives the whole variable domain DSGVTQTPKHLITATGQRVTLRCSPRSGDLSVYWYQQSLDQGLQFLIQYYNGEERAKGNILERFSAQQFPDLHSELNLSSLELGDSALYFCASSFRLAGGSTDTQYFGPGTRLTVL.

The rearrangement uses TRBV6-2 or TRBV6-3 and TRBJ1-2, with D unclear. V was trimmed by 2 bases and J by 2 bases, leaving 15 bases between them. CDR1 is MNHEY and CDR2 is SVGEGT in the germline V gene. The CDR3 is 16 residues long. Here the CDR3 DNA reads TGTGCCAGCAGTTACGACCCCAGAATACCAAACTATGGCTACACCTTC. Translated, it gives CASSYDPRIPNYGYTF.

This chain connects TRBV7-9 to TRBJ2-3, with 9 bases aligning to TRBD2. The CDR3 is 13 residues long. V was pared by 4 bases and J by 5 bases, with 1 base of the junction left unmatched. Germline loops: CDR1 SEHNR, CDR2 FQNEAQ (reference sequence). CDR3 region: CASSSSGIDTQYF. CDR3 coding DNA: TGTGCCAGCAGCTCTAGCGGGATAGATACGCAGTATTTT.

In this sample, this clonotype turned up many times. The J gene is TRBJ1-2, the V gene TRBV7-2; D is possibly TRBD1 (5 bases). Per germline, CDR1 SGHTA and CDR2 FQGNSA. V dropped 4 bases and J dropped 5 bases, with 17 bases sitting between them. CDR3 length: 15 residues. The DNA for the CDR3 is TGTGCCAGCAGCTGGGGGAGCGCGCTCGCGTATGGCTACACCTTC. Translated: CASSWGSALAYGYTF.

V is TRBV4-1 and J is TRBJ1-1; a possible D gene is TRBD1 (5 bases). Germline V gene lookup returns CDR1 MGHRA and CDR2 YSYEKL. This CDR3 region has 14 residues. V lost 1 base and J lost 8, with 14 bases in between. CDR3 sequence (DNA): TGCGCCAGCAGCCAAGCTACCGGCAGGGAGGAAGCTTTCTTT. This translates into CASSQATGREEAFF.

The chain couples TRBV7-2 to TRBJ2-1; possibly TRBD2 for D (6 bases). This CDR3 is 17 amino acids long. Germline lookup yields CDR1 SGHTA and CDR2 FQGNSA. Trimming stripped 1 base from V and 7 bases from J, with 20 bases between. CDR3 sequence reads: CASSLVVGRGGINEQFF. In nucleotides, the CDR3 is TGTGCCAGCAGCTTAGTGGTCGGGCGGGGAGGCATAAATGAGCAGTTCTTC.

This clonotype was observed a few times. Relative to the germline gene, one junction end is altered; a read error may explain this. The V and J genes are TRBV7-2 and TRBJ1-1; a possible D gene is TRBD1 (6 bases). CDR1 is SGHTA and CDR2 is FQGNSA in the germline V gene. The CDR3 is made up of 13 amino acids. Written as DNA, the CDR3 is TGTGCCAGCAGCACGCAGGGGAACACTGAAGTTTTCTTT. Translation: CASSTQGNTEVFF.

In this sample, this clonotype turned up a few times. The chain recombines TRBV10-3 with TRBJ1-1, with TRBD1 matching 8 bases. The CDR3 sequence is 12 residues long. With V trimmed by 9 bases and J by 11 bases, 11 bases remained unmatched. In germline, CDR1 is ENHRY, CDR2 SYGVKD. The CDR3 is CAIMEPGGLAFF. The CDR3, as DNA: TGTGCCATAATGGAACCAGGGGGCTTGGCTTTCTTT.

The chain employs TRBV6-2 or TRBV6-3 and TRBJ2-1, with D tentatively TRBD1 (6 bases). The J call is doubtful: the DNA matches TRBJ2-7 better. Per the germline V gene, CDR1 is MNHEY and CDR2 is SVGEGT. The CDR3 length is 15 residues. Here the CDR3 reads CASSMGTYLYNEQYF. As DNA, the CDR3 is TGTGCCAGCAGTATGGGGACATACCTTTACAATGAGCAGTACTTC.

In its sample, this clonotype was seen a few times. The chain is built from TRBV7-9 and TRBJ1-5; maybe TRBD1 (6 bases). Trimming took 4 bases from V and 1 from J, leaving 14 bases between them. From germline, CDR1 is SEHNR and CDR2 FQNEAQ (reference sequence). The CDR3 extends over 16 amino acids. In DNA, the CDR3 is TGTGCCAGCAGCTCAATCTATCAGGGGAGCAATCAGCCCCAGCATTTT. Translating it yields CASSSIYQGSNQPQHF.

In its sample, this clonotype was seen a few times. Since a much larger clone is just one base distant, this may be a read error. The V call is TRBV7-2, the J call TRBJ1-4; D remains unclear. The CDR3 sequence is 17 residues long. The germline gives CDR1 SGHTA, CDR2 FQGNSA. The V end was cut by 1 base, the J end by 5 bases, with 17 bases between. The CDR3 spells CASSLGRLKGANEKLFF. CDR3 in DNA: TGTGCCAGCAGCTTAGGCCGTCTAAAGGGCGCAAATGAAAAACTGTTTTTT.

CDR3 loop: CSVAGSGFYGYTF. The CDR3 DNA is TGCAGCGTTGCGGGCAGCGGATTCTATGGCTACACCTTC. The V call is TRBV29-1, the J call TRBJ1-2; D uncertain. This CDR3 has 13 residues. V shed 4 bases and J shed 4 bases, with 13 bases lying between them. Germline CDR1 is SQVTM and CDR2 is ANQGSEA.

This clonotype was observed a handful of times. The gene calls are TRBV20-1 and TRBJ2-3; the D is unclear. This CDR3 has 15 residues. Trimming took off 6 bases at V and 1 base at J, with 17 bases between the two ends. The germline CDR1 and CDR2 sequences are DFQATT and SNEGSKA (reference sequence). The CDR3, as DNA: TGCAGTGCCCAAAACCGAGACACCGGCACAGATACGCAGTATTTT. Its translation: CSAQNRDTGTDTQYF.

This chain links TRBV4-3 with TRBJ2-2; D is perhaps TRBD2 (6 bases). The CDR3 is 15 residues long. The V gene lost 5 bases and the J gene lost 1 base, with 11 bases spanning the gap. Per the germline V gene, CDR1 is LGHNA and CDR2 is YSLEER. In nucleotides, the CDR3 is TGCGCCAGCAGCTTGGCGGGGCTGAACACCGGGGAGCTGTTTTTT. Translating it yields CASSLAGLNTGELFF.

This CDR3 reads CAGLSGVGDEQFF. Written as DNA, the CDR3 is TGTGCCGGCCTCTCGGGGGTTGGGGATGAGCAGTTCTTC. The rearrangement joins TRBV11-2 to TRBJ2-1, with D maybe TRBD2 (6 bases). The V gene's germline CDR1 is SGHAT and CDR2 FQNNGV. This CDR3 spans 13 amino acids. Trimming stripped 11 bases from V and 8 bases from J, with 19 bases between.

The V gene is TRBV24-1, the J gene TRBJ2-3; no clear D gene. The CDR3 has 12 residues. Germline V CDR1 and CDR2: KGHDR, SFDVKD. The V end was cut by 12 bases, the J end by 3 bases, with 12 bases between. The CDR3: CASGGETDTQYF. The DNA of the CDR3 is TGTGCCTCTGGTGGGGAAACAGATACGCAGTATTTT.

The V gene is TRBV6-2 or TRBV6-3, the J gene TRBJ2-5; 7 bases are shared with TRBD1. CDR3 size: 15 residues. The V gene's germline CDR1 is MNHEY and CDR2 SVGEGT. J lost 2 bases, V lost 6 bases, and 9 bases had no gene match. This CDR3 is CASRTGTARQETQYF. CDR3 sequence (DNA): TGTGCCAGCAGAACCGGGACAGCTAGACAAGAGACCCAGTACTTC.

This clonotype was recorded only once. V and J are TRBV29-1 and TRBJ2-3; D possibly corresponds to TRBD1 (5 bases). The V and J ends lost 6 bases and 7 bases respectively, with 8 bases between them. The CDR3 runs 10 residues. From germline, CDR1 is SQVTM and CDR2 ANQGSEA. The CDR3 DNA follows: TGCAGCGTACAGGATTATACGCAGTATTTT. This codes for CSVQDYTQYF.

This rearrangement joins TRBV4-3 to TRBJ2-1; D unresolved. The CDR3 is made up of 13 amino acids. The V end was cut by 3 bases, the J end by 5 bases, with 8 bases between. Germline lookup yields CDR1 LGHNA and CDR2 YSLEER. The CDR3 DNA reads as TGCGCCAGCAGCCAGGAACTTAACAATGAGCAGTTCTTC. Translation gives CASSQELNNEQFF.

The V and J genes are TRBV20-1 and TRBJ1-1; D ambiguous. The V gene's germline CDR1 is DFQATT and CDR2 SNEGSKA (reference sequence). This CDR3 spans 11 amino acids. V dropped 4 bases and J dropped 7 bases, with 10 bases sitting between them. In DNA form, the CDR3 reads TGCAGTGCTATAGCTAACCTTGAAGCTTTCTTT. Translation: CSAIANLEAFF.

This clonotype was counted a few times. V is TRBV27 and J is TRBJ2-7, with 11 positions matching TRBD1. The trim removed 8 bases at V and 4 bases at J, leaving 10 bases unmatched. Germline CDR1 reads MNHEY; CDR2 reads SMNVEV (reference sequence). The CDR3 spans 15 residues. The CDR3 DNA sequence: TGTGCCAGCGCCTTGGGGACAGGGGGTCGGTACGAGCAGTACTTC. It translates to CASALGTGGRYEQYF.

V and J are TRBV20-1 and TRBJ1-2, with a weak D call TRBD1 (5 bases). This CDR3 comprises 13 residues. Trimming stripped 3 bases from V and 8 bases from J, with 16 bases between. Germline lookup yields CDR1 DFQATT and CDR2 SNEGSKA (reference sequence). The CDR3 DNA follows: TGCAGTGCTAGTAGCGGGGCCCAGAAGGGCTACACCTTC. It translates to CSASSGAQKGYTF.

There are a few counts of this clonotype. This chain uses TRBV20-1 with TRBJ2-2; TRBD2 agrees at 8 bases. CDR1 and CDR2 (germline): DFQATT, SNEGSKA (reference sequence). The CDR3 spans 14 residues. J was trimmed by 4 bases and V by 6 bases; bases with no gene match: 7. This CDR3 reads CSAKLAGPTGELFF. CDR3 nucleotide sequence: TGCAGTGCAAAGCTAGCGGGCCCCACCGGGGAGCTGTTTTTT.

About this clonotype: A junction end diverges from the germline sequence, so it may reflect a read error. This chain joins TRBV5-8 and TRBJ2-3; no reliable D call. Germline lookup yields CDR1 SGHTS and CDR2 YDEGEE. This CDR3 comprises 16 residues. The CDR3 DNA reads TGTGCCTCCAAGCCCATGGGCGGCCCCAATACAGATACGCGGTATTTT. Residues: CASKPMGGPNTDTRYF. Using reference TRBV5-8 and TRBJ2-3 for the parts outside the CDR3, the full variable domain is EAGVTQSPTHLIKTRGQQATLRCSPISGHTSVYWYQQALGLGLQFLLWYDEGEERNRGNFPPRFSGRQFPNYSSELNVNALELEDSALYLCASKPMGGPNTDTRYFGPGTRLTVL.

The genes are TRBV5-6 and TRBJ2-2; the D is unclear. V lost 1 base to trimming and J lost 3 bases, with 7 bases between them. CDR1 SGHDT and CDR2 YYEEEE come from the germline V gene. The CDR3 has 14 amino acids. CDR3 DNA sequence: TGTGCCAGCAGCTTGAACTCCTACACCGGGGAGCTGTTTTTT. Translated, it gives CASSLNSYTGELFF. The full variable domain, completed using reference TRBV5-6 and TRBJ2-2, is DAGVTQSPTHLIKTRGQQVTLRCSPKSGHDTVSWYQQALGQGPQFIFQYYEEEERQRGNFPDRFSGHQFPNYSSELNVNALLLGDSALYLCASSLNSYTGELFFGEGSRLTVL.

This clonotype has only one observation. The chain carries TRBV28 and TRBJ2-7; 8 bases match TRBD2. CDR1 is MDHEN, CDR2 SYDVKM, per germline. CDR3 size: 15 residues. Trimming took 0 bases from V and 7 from J; bases not matched to a gene: 8. CDR3 sequence (DNA): TGTGCCAGCAGTTTATGGGTTAGCGGGAATGGAGAGCAGTACTTC. Protein product: CASSLWVSGNGEQYF.

In its sample, this clonotype was seen a few times. The chain has TRBV6-6 and TRBJ2-5; 8 bases match TRBD2. The DNA end lines up better with TRBJ2-7; the J call may be wrong. CDR1 and CDR2 from the germline V gene are MNHNY and SVGAGI (reference sequence). This CDR3 comprises 14 residues. The CDR3 DNA reads as TGTGCCAGCAGAACAAGCGGGAGTGGCTACGAGCAGTACTTC. Amino acid sequence: CASRTSGSGYEQYF.